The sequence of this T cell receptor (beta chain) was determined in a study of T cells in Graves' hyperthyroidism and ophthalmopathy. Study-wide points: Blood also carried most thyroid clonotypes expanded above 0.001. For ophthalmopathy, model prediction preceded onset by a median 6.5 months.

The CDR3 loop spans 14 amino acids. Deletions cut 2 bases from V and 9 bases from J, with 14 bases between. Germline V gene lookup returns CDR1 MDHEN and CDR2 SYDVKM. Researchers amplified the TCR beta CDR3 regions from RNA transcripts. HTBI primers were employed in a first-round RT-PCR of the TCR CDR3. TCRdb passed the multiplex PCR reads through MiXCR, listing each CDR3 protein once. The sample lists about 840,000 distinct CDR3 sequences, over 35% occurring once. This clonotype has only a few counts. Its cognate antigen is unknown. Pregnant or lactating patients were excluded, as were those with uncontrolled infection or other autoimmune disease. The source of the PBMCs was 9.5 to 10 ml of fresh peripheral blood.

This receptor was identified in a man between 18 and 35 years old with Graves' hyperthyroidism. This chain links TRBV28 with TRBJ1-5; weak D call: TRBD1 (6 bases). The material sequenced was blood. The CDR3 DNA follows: TGTGCCAGCAGTTTAAGGGGGACCCCATTGCCCCAGCATTTT. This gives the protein CASSLRGTPLPQHF.